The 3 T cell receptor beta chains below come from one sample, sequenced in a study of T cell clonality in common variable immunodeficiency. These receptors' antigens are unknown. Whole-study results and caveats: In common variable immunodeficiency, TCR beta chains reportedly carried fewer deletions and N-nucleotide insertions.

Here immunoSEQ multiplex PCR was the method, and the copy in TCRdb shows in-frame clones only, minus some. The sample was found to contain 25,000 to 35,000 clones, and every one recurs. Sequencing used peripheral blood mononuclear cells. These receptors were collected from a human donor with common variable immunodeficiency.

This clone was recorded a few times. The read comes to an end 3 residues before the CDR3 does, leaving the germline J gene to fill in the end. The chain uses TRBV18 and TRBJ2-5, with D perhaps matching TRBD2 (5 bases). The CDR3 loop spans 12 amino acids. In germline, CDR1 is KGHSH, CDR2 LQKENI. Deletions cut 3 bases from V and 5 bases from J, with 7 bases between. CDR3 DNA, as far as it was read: TGTGCCAGCTCACCGCGCGGGGAGACC. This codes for CASSPRGET. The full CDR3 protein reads CASSPRGETQYF.

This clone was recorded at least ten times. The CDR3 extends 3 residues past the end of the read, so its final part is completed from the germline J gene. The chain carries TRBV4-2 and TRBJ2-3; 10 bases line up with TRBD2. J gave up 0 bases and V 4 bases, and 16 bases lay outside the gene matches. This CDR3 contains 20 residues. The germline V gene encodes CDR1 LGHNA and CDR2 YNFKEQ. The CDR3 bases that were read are TGTGCCAGCAGCCCCAGTGGGGCTAAGCGGGGGGGTTTAAGCACAGATACG. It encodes CASSPSGAKRGGLSTDT. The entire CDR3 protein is CASSPSGAKRGGLSTDTQYF.

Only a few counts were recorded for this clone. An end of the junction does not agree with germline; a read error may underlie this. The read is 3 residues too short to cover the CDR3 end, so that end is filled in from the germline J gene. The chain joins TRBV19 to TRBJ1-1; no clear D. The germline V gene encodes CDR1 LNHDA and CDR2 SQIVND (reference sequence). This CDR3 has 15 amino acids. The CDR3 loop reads CASSTGKGGNPEAFF. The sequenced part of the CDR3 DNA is TGTGCCAGTAGTACAGGCAAAGGCGGGAACCCTGAA.